The present entry profiles one TCR beta chain with its context. Its antigen is unidentified. The CDR3 contains 13 residues. V lost 1 base to trimming and J lost 6 bases, with 10 bases between them. Germline values: CDR1 SGHTA, CDR2 FQGNSA. This record belongs to a study of OX40 agonist ivuxolimab in advanced cancers. Study-level background: The study treated patients with ivuxolimab, an agonistic anti-OX40 (CD134) antibody.

Measured with immunoSEQ multiplex PCR; TCRdb has only the in-frame clones, and not every one. The sample includes around 22,000 clones, approximately 84% of them seen just once. Study-level findings and limits: Clonal expansion by week 6 occurred in CD4+ and CD8+ blood T cells (at 0.1 to 3.0 mg/kg).

The chain uses TRBV7-2 and TRBJ2-7, with D perhaps given as TRBD1 or TRBD2 (6 bases each). The sequencing used CD4+ or CD8+ T cells sorted from blood, collected in a trial of the OX40 agonist ivuxolimab. The origin of this receptor is an adult with an advanced solid tumor such as melanoma, head and neck, liver or kidney cancer. CDR3 region: CASSLVGGGEQYF. CDR3 nucleotide sequence: TGTGCCAGCAGCTTAGTAGGAGGGGGCGAGCAGTACTTC.